The clone carrying this T cell receptor beta chain came up a few times. Its cognate antigen is unknown. The data are from a study of cytomegalovirus exposure and HLA in healthy donors. The CDR3 length is 12 residues. Deletions cut 10 bases from V and 5 bases from J, with 15 bases between. Germline V gene sequence: CDR1 MNHEY, CDR2 SMNVEV (reference sequence). Study-wide findings and caveats: Analyzed later, most CMV-associated TCR beta chains appeared HLA-restricted. Previously analyzed data showed that most TCR beta V segments were productive at a frequency of about 87% or about 30%. The study designated 150 or so TCR beta chains cytomegalovirus-associated.

Participants comprised healthy donors of bone marrow. Primers for the PCR totalled 60 Vbeta and 13 Jbeta. The method was immunoSEQ multiplex PCR; TCRdb's version includes in-frame clones alone and lacks a portion of them. The repertoire holds roughly 160,000 clones, roughly 85% seen once, with 2% to 2.5% in the top ten. This clonotype was obtained from a man aged 35 to 55 in good health and CMV-seronegative. The chain joins TRBV27 to TRBJ2-7; D gene unclear. The specimen was PBMCs. This CDR3 is CATGVNPHEQYF. The CDR3 DNA reads TGTGCCACAGGCGTGAACCCCCACGAGCAGTACTTC.